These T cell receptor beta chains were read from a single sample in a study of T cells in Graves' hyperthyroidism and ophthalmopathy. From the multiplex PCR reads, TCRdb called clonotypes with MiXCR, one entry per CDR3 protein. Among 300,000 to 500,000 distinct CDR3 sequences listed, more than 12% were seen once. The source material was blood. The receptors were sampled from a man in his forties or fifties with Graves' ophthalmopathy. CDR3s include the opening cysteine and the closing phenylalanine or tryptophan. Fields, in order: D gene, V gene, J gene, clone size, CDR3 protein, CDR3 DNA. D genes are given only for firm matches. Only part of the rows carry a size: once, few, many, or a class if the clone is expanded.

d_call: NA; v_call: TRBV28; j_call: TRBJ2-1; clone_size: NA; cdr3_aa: CASSFVGRLNNEQFF; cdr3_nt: TGTGCCAGCAGTTTTGTGGGACGACTCAACAATGAGCAGTTCTTC
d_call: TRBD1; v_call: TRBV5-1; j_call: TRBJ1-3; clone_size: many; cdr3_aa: CASSPTGQAGNTIYF; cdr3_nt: TGCGCCAGCAGCCCAACGGGACAGGCTGGAAACACCATATATTTT
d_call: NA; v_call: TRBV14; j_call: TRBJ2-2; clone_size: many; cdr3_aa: CASSQAGIYQNTGELFF; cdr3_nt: TGTGCCAGCAGCCAAGCGGGGATATACCAAAACACCGGGGAGCTGTTTTTT
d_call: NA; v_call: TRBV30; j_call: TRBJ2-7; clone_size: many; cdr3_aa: CAGSRGLTDFEQYF; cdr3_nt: TGTGCCGGGTCTCGGGGACTGACAGATTTCGAGCAGTACTTC
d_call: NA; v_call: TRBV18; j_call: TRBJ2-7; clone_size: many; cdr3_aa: CASSPGTPTYEQYF; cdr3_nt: TGTGCCAGCTCACCCGGGACACCAACCTACGAGCAGTACTTC
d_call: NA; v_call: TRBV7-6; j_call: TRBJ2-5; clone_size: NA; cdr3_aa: CASNTDSTQYF; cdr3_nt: TGTGCCAGCAACACTGACAGTACCCAGTACTTC
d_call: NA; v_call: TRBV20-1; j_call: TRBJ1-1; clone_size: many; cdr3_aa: CSAHLEAGNTEAFF; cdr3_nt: TGCAGTGCTCACCTCGAGGCAGGGAACACTGAAGCTTTCTTT
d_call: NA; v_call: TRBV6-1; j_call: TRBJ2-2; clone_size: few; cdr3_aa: CASSGLPRTGELFF; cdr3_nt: TGTGCCAGCAGTGGATTGCCTAGGACCGGGGAGCTGTTTTTT
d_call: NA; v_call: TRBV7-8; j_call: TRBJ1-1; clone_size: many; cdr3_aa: CASSLVGGVEAFF; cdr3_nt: TGTGCCAGCAGCTTAGTAGGGGGGGTCGAAGCTTTCTTT
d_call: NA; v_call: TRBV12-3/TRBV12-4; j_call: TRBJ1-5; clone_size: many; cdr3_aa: CASNEWAGNQPQHF; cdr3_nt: TGTGCCAGCAACGAATGGGCGGGTAATCAGCCCCAGCATTTT
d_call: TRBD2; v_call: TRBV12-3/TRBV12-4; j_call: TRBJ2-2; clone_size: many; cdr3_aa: CASLIAGDTGELFF; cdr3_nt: TGTGCCAGCCTAATAGCGGGAGACACCGGGGAGCTGTTTTTT
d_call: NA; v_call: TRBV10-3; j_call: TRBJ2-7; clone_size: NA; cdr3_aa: CAISESPGAYEQYF; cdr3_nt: TGTGCCATCAGTGAGTCTCCAGGGGCCTACGAGCAGTACTTC
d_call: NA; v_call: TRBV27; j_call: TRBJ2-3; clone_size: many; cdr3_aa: CASSSTLPDTQYF; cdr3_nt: TGTGCCAGCAGTTCCACCCTCCCAGATACGCAGTATTTT
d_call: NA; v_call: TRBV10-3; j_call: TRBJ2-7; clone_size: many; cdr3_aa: CAISEYDPDEQYF; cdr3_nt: TGTGCCATCAGTGAGTATGATCCGGACGAGCAGTACTTC
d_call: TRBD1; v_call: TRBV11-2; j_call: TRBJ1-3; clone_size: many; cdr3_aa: CASSFPLGQGGAGNTIYF; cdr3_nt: TGTGCCAGCAGCTTCCCCCTCGGACAGGGTGGTGCTGGAAACACCATATATTTT
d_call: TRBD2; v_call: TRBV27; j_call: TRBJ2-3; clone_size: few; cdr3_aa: CASTSLAGTRTDTQYF; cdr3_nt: TGTGCCAGCACTTCATTAGCGGGAACCAGGACAGATACGCAGTATTTT
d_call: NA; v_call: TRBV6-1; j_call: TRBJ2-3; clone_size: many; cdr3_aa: CASSERVGAFTDTQYF; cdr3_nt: TGTGCCAGCAGTGAACGAGTAGGGGCCTTCACAGATACGCAGTATTTT